Listed here are 5 T cell receptor beta chains from one sample, sequenced in a study of shared clonotypes between healthy human individuals. The assay was immunoSEQ multiplex PCR, and TCRdb's table has in-frame clones only and misses some. The sample lists about 530,000 clones; 75% to 80% were seen once. Sequencing was done on a sample of PBMCs. The receptors stem from a woman aged 40 to 50 in good health. Some clones in this sample may be carry-over from other donors' samples.

About this clone itself: The same CDR3 also results from other DNA sequences found in this sample. V and J are TRBV11-2 and TRBJ2-7, with D uncertain. Per germline, CDR1 SGHAT and CDR2 FQNNGV. Between the trimmed V and J ends, which lost 0 bases and 1 base, there was a span of 1 base. This CDR3 region has 12 residues. CDR3 loop: CASSLESYEQYF. In DNA, the CDR3 is TGTGCCAGCAGCTTAGAGTCCTACGAGCAGTACTTC.

This chain connects TRBV29-1 to TRBJ2-7, with TRBD2 matching 7 bases. In germline, CDR1 is SQVTM, CDR2 ANQGSEA. V gave up 1 base and J gave up 7 bases; unmatched junction bases: 7. This CDR3 contains 13 residues. The CDR3 coding sequence is TGCAGCGTTGAAGGGTCGGGGGGAGGAGAGCAGTACTTC. This codes for CSVEGSGGGEQYF.

The chain is built from TRBV6-5 and TRBJ1-1; 8 bases are shared with TRBD1. Trimming took 5 bases from V and 3 from J; bases not matched to a gene: 5. CDR1 is MNHEY, CDR2 SVGAGI, per germline. The CDR3 is 14 residues long. The CDR3 sequence: CASSQRQGYTEAFF. In nucleotides, the CDR3 is TGTGCCAGCAGTCAGAGACAGGGGTACACTGAAGCTTTCTTT.

This clone was detected ten times or more. CDR3 bases: TGTGCCAGTAGGTCTACCGGGACCTACGAGCAGTACTTC. Its protein product is CASRSTGTYEQYF. The chain has TRBV19 and TRBJ2-7; TRBD2 is a possible D gene (5 bases). Germline-derived CDR1 and CDR2 are LNHDA and SQIVND (reference sequence). Trimming cost V 6 bases and J 2 bases, with 11 bases left between them. The CDR3 has 13 residues.

V gene TRBV6-4 combines with J gene TRBJ2-1; 10 bases line up with TRBD1. The CDR3 totals 13 residues. CDR1 and CDR2 (germline): MRHNA, SNTAGT. V lost 10 bases and J lost 7; bases outside the gene matches: 7. The chain's CDR3 is CATRTGGLNEQFF. The DNA of the CDR3 is TGTGCCACCCGGACAGGGGGTCTTAATGAGCAGTTCTTC.